These 28 T cell receptor beta chains came from one sample sequenced in a study of cytomegalovirus exposure and HLA in healthy donors. A multiplex PCR was run with 60 Vbeta primers and 13 Jbeta primers. Some clones are missing from TCRdb's copy, which holds only in-frame ones; the method was immunoSEQ multiplex PCR. Seen here are 130,000 or so clones, approximately 71% observed once, and the top ten hold over 3%. Input material: PBMCs. These receptors were obtained from a man aged 35-49 years in good health and CMV-seronegative.

The rearrangement joins TRBV5-1 to TRBJ2-7; 8 bases fit TRBD2. The V gene end was trimmed by 4 bases and the J gene end by 2 bases; junction bases not matched to a gene: 11. Germline CDR1 is SGHRS and CDR2 is YFSETQ. This CDR3 is 16 amino acids long. In nucleotides, the CDR3 is TGCGCCAGCAGCCCCCGGGAGGGCGGGGTCACCTACGAGCAGTACTTC. Protein sequence: CASSPREGGVTYEQYF.

This rearrangement joins TRBV7-9 to TRBJ2-1, with D perhaps matching TRBD1 (6 bases). Trimming removed 7 bases at V and 4 bases at J, with 14 bases between. There are 14 residues in the CDR3. Germline assignment: CDR1 SEHNR and CDR2 FQNEAQ (reference sequence). The DNA of the CDR3 is TGTGCCAGCAAGGGGACACCCTCTTACAATGAGCAGTTCTTC. Amino acid sequence: CASKGTPSYNEQFF.

The gene calls are TRBV28 and TRBJ1-5, with D possibly matching TRBD1 (6 bases). CDR3 size: 13 residues. With 5 bases removed from V and 4 bases from J, the gap between germline ends came to 9 bases. Per germline, CDR1 MDHEN and CDR2 SYDVKM. The CDR3 sequence is CASSNTGNQPQHF. For the CDR3, the DNA is TGTGCCAGCAGTAACACAGGGAATCAGCCCCAGCATTTT.

The V gene is TRBV30, the J gene TRBJ1-1; no firm D call. CDR3 length: 10 amino acids. The germline V gene encodes CDR1 GTSNPN and CDR2 SVGIG (reference sequence). Trimming shortened V by 8 bases and J by 4 bases, and 8 bases separated the two germline ends. CDR3: CANGGTEAFF. The CDR3 coding sequence is TGTGCCAATGGAGGCACTGAAGCTTTCTTT.

This chain links TRBV5-1 with TRBJ2-3, with D unresolved. Germline V gene sequence: CDR1 SGHRS, CDR2 YFSETQ. V shed 4 bases and J shed 4 bases, with 7 bases lying between them. The CDR3 runs 12 residues. In DNA, the CDR3 is TGCGCCAGCAGCAATCTCCCAGATACGCAGTATTTT. Translation gives CASSNLPDTQYF.

Concerning this clone itself: One junction end does not reproduce the germline sequence, and a read error may be involved. The chain has TRBV30 and TRBJ1-2, with a possible D match to TRBD1 (5 bases). Per the germline V gene, CDR1 is GTSNPN and CDR2 is SVGIG (reference sequence). This CDR3 has 13 amino acids. The CDR3 DNA reads TGTGCGTGGATCCCGGGACTGACCTATGGCTACACCTTC. Amino acid sequence: CAWIPGLTYGYTF. The whole variable domain, remainder taken from reference TRBV30 and TRBJ1-2, is SQTIHQWPATLVQPVGSPLSLECTVEGTSNPNLYWYRQAAGRGLQLLFYSVGIGQISSEVPQNLSASRPQDRQFILSSKKLLLSDSGFYLCAWIPGLTYGYTFGSGTRLTVV.

In its sample, this clone was seen once. This chain connects TRBV4-1 to TRBJ2-7; a possible D gene is TRBD1 (6 bases). Germline assignment: CDR1 MGHRA and CDR2 YSYEKL. This CDR3 has 16 amino acids. Between the trimmed V and J ends, which lost 2 bases and 2 bases, there was a span of 16 bases. The CDR3 coding sequence is TGCGCCAGCAGCCAATTTGAACAGGGTAGTCCCTACGAGCAGTACTTC. It specifies CASSQFEQGSPYEQYF.

The CDR3 nucleotides read TGTGCCAGCAGTGAAACGACAGGGGAAAGTAACTATGGCTACACCTTC. Translated, it gives CASSETTGESNYGYTF. The gene calls are TRBV2 and TRBJ1-2; 8 bases are a match to TRBD1. Germline V gives CDR1 SNHLY, CDR2 FYNNEI. J lost 1 base, V lost 2 bases, and 6 bases had no gene match. The CDR3 is 16 residues long. Variable domain in full (rest from reference TRBV2 and TRBJ1-2): EPEVTQTPSHQVTQMGQEVILRCVPISNHLYFYWYRQILGQKVEFLVSFYNNEISEKSEIFDDQFSVERPDGSNFTLKIRSTKLEDSAMYFCASSETTGESNYGYTFGSGTRLTVV.

The chain has TRBV12-5 and TRBJ1-6, with a weak D call TRBD1 (6 bases). V lost 5 bases and J lost 9, with 17 bases in between. Germline-derived CDR1 and CDR2 are LGHNT and FRNRAP. The CDR3 covers 15 residues. The CDR3 is CASGIGQGLGSPLHF. CDR3 DNA sequence: TGTGCTAGTGGTATAGGGCAGGGGCTGGGTTCACCCCTCCACTTT.

This chain joins TRBV4-1 and TRBJ1-6; possibly TRBD1 for D (5 bases). The CDR3 covers 15 residues. Trimming left V 1 base short and J 8 bases short, with 12 bases between. Germline lookup yields CDR1 MGHRA and CDR2 YSYEKL. CDR3 in amino acids: CASSQVRGRDSPLHF. The CDR3 region has the DNA TGCGCCAGCAGCCAAGTTCGGGGGAGGGATTCACCCCTCCACTTT.

The gene calls are TRBV6-5 and TRBJ2-5, with 8 bases that match TRBD1. Germline V CDR1 and CDR2: MNHEY, SVGAGI. J gave up 5 bases and V 7 bases, and 6 bases lay outside the gene matches. The CDR3 runs to 13 residues. The CDR3 spells CASTQGAGETQYF. In nucleotides, the CDR3 is TGTGCCAGCACGCAGGGGGCGGGGGAGACCCAGTACTTC.

This clone was detected only a few times. This rearrangement joins TRBV5-1 to TRBJ2-7; maybe TRBD1 (6 bases). V lost 3 bases and J 0 bases, leaving 10 bases between the germline ends. Looked up from germline, CDR1 is SGHRS and CDR2 is YFSETQ. This CDR3 is built from 14 residues. The chain's CDR3 is CASSSWTASYEQYF. CDR3 coding DNA: TGCGCCAGCAGCTCATGGACAGCCTCCTACGAGCAGTACTTC.

The rearrangement links TRBV5-1 to TRBJ2-7, with 12 bases lining up with TRBD1. J lost 5 bases, V lost 4 bases, and 4 bases had no gene match. This CDR3 spans 14 amino acids. CDR1 and CDR2 from the germline V gene are SGHRS and YFSETQ. CDR3 nucleotides: TGCGCCAGCAGCGGGGGACAGGGGGCCCACGAGCAGTACTTC. Its protein is CASSGGQGAHEQYF.

Concerning this clone itself: The identical CDR3 is also encoded by other nucleotide sequences in the sample. The CDR3 region is CASSLETSGGETQYF. The CDR3, as DNA: TGCGCCAGCAGCTTAGAGACTAGCGGGGGAGAGACCCAGTACTTC. The rearrangement uses TRBV5-1 and TRBJ2-5; 12 bases are shared with TRBD2. This CDR3 comprises 15 residues. CDR1 and CDR2 from the germline V gene are SGHRS and YFSETQ. The J segment lost 4 bases and the V segment lost 2 bases, leaving 3 bases of the junction unmatched.

The CDR3 DNA reads as TGTGCCAGCAGCTTAGATACAATGGGCTTCTATGGCTACACCTTC. Its protein is CASSLDTMGFYGYTF. The chain is built from TRBV11-2 and TRBJ1-2; D gene ambiguous. Trimming took off 0 bases at V and 4 bases at J, with 12 bases between the two ends. CDR1 is SGHAT and CDR2 is FQNNGV in the germline V gene. The CDR3 is 15 residues long.

The CDR3, as DNA: TGTGCCAGCAGCCCCAACGGACAGGCCGCTAATGAAAAACTGTTTTTT. Its translation: CASSPNGQAANEKLFF. The rearrangement uses TRBV5-4 and TRBJ1-4, with TRBD1 matching 7 bases. This CDR3 is 16 amino acids long. From germline, CDR1 is SGHNT and CDR2 YYREEE (reference sequence). Losses at the gene ends were 4 bases for V and 3 bases for J; bases not matched to a gene: 9.

This clone was counted only a few times. J is TRBJ1-2 and V is TRBV5-8; TRBD1 matches at 7 bases. The germline CDR1 and CDR2 sequences are SGHTS and YDEGEE. Trimming cost V 3 bases and J 5 bases; bases outside gene matches: 10. The CDR3 is made up of 15 amino acids. The chain's CDR3 is CASSSAMGQYYGYTF. In DNA, the CDR3 is TGTGCCAGCAGCTCGGCGATGGGACAGTATTATGGCTACACCTTC. The full variable domain, completed using reference TRBV5-8 and TRBJ1-2, is EAGVTQSPTHLIKTRGQQATLRCSPISGHTSVYWYQQALGLGLQFLLWYDEGEERNRGNFPPRFSGRQFPNYSSELNVNALELEDSALYLCASSSAMGQYYGYTFGSGTRLTVV.

The chain employs TRBV28 and TRBJ2-7; possible D gene TRBD2, 5 bases. There are 14 residues in the CDR3. Trimming left V 6 bases short and J 11 bases short, with 23 bases between. Germline V lookup: CDR1 MDHEN, CDR2 SYDVKM. As DNA, the CDR3 is TGTGCCAGCAGCCGGGCCGCGCCACGCCCAGCGGAGTACTTC. Its protein product is CASSRAAPRPAEYF.

The V call is TRBV5-1, the J call TRBJ2-7, with D perhaps matching TRBD1 (5 bases). The CDR3 length is 13 residues. The V gene lost 0 bases and the J gene lost 6 bases, with 10 bases spanning the gap. CDR1 is SGHRS, CDR2 YFSETQ, per germline. CDR3 nucleotide sequence: TGCGCCAGCAGCTTGGGCCGCCAGGGCGAGCAGTACTTC. Its protein is CASSLGRQGEQYF.

This chain joins TRBV5-6 and TRBJ1-6, with D perhaps matching TRBD1 (5 bases). The V gene's germline CDR1 is SGHDT and CDR2 YYEEEE. The CDR3 runs 16 residues. V lost 0 bases and J 8 bases, leaving 15 bases between the germline ends. The DNA of the CDR3 is TGTGCCAGCAGCTTGGTTGGCAGGGCCTACTATTCACCCCTCCACTTT. It encodes CASSLVGRAYYSPLHF. Combining the CDR3 with reference TRBV5-6 and TRBJ1-6 gives the whole variable domain DAGVTQSPTHLIKTRGQQVTLRCSPKSGHDTVSWYQQALGQGPQFIFQYYEEEERQRGNFPDRFSGHQFPNYSSELNVNALLLGDSALYLCASSLVGRAYYSPLHFGNGTRLTVT.

The V call is TRBV6-5, the J call TRBJ1-1; possibly TRBD1 for D (5 bases). Germline CDR1 reads MNHEY; CDR2 reads SVGAGI. V shed 8 bases and J shed 6 bases, with 19 bases lying between them. This CDR3 has 14 residues. Written as DNA, the CDR3 is TGTGCCAGCGGAGGTGTGGGGGGTTTATCTGAAGCTTTCTTT. Its protein is CASGGVGGLSEAFF.

This sequence joins TRBV27 and TRBJ2-3, with TRBD1 matching over 9 bases. Losses at the gene ends were 5 bases for V and 0 bases for J; bases not matched to a gene: 3. Germline V gives CDR1 MNHEY, CDR2 SMNVEV (reference sequence). The CDR3 has 15 amino acids. CDR3 region: CASSKGQGSTDTQYF. As DNA, the CDR3 is TGTGCCAGCAGTAAGGGACAGGGCAGCACAGATACGCAGTATTTT.

The chain joins TRBV28 to TRBJ1-5; TRBD1 matches at 9 bases. Looked up from germline, CDR1 is MDHEN and CDR2 is SYDVKM. The CDR3 is 16 amino acids. Unmatched junction bases numbered 8, after V lost 8 bases and J lost 0 bases. Here the CDR3 reads CASVLTGGYSNQPQHF. The CDR3 DNA reads TGTGCCAGCGTATTGACAGGGGGGTATAGCAATCAGCCCCAGCATTTT. The whole variable domain, filled in from reference TRBV28 and TRBJ1-5, reads DVKVTQSSRYLVKRTGEKVFLECVQDMDHENMFWYRQDPGLGLRLIYFSYDVKMKEKGDIPEGYSVSREKKERFSLILESASTNQTSMYLCASVLTGGYSNQPQHFGDGTRLSIL.

This clone was seen a handful of times. The chain carries TRBV5-1 and TRBJ1-1; TRBD1 matches at 10 bases. With V trimmed by 0 bases and J by 0 bases, 5 bases remained unmatched. The CDR3 covers 17 residues. Germline-derived CDR1 and CDR2 are SGHRS and YFSETQ. Written as DNA, the CDR3 is TGCGCCAGCAGCTTGGAGGACAGGGGGAGGGTGAACACTGAAGCTTTCTTT. Residues: CASSLEDRGRVNTEAFF.

The chain combines TRBV5-6 with TRBJ1-4; 10 nucleotides line up with TRBD1. The CDR3 extends over 15 amino acids. J was trimmed by 8 bases and V by 2 bases; bases with no gene match: 6. Germline assignment: CDR1 SGHDT and CDR2 YYEEEE. This CDR3 is CASSFQTGGGEKLFF. The CDR3 coding sequence is TGTGCCAGCAGCTTCCAGACAGGGGGCGGAGAAAAACTGTTTTTT.

The chain has TRBV6-1 and TRBJ1-1; D gene unclear. Germline V gene lookup returns CDR1 MNHNS and CDR2 SASEGT. CDR3 size: 13 residues. The V gene lost 7 bases and the J gene lost 0 bases, with 9 bases spanning the gap. CDR3 nucleotide sequence: TGTGCCAGCACAGGCCGTTTGAACACTGAAGCTTTCTTT. Translated, it gives CASTGRLNTEAFF.

V and J are TRBV27 and TRBJ2-5, with 7 bases aligning to TRBD2. CDR3 length equals 12 residues. Germline V gene lookup returns CDR1 MNHEY and CDR2 SMNVEV (reference sequence). Losses at the gene ends were 8 bases for V and 4 bases for J; bases not matched to a gene: 4. CDR3 sequence: CASGWGGETQYF. The CDR3 DNA is TGTGCCAGCGGGTGGGGGGGAGAGACCCAGTACTTC.

The chain is built from TRBV7-9 and TRBJ2-1, with TRBD2 matching over 11 bases. CDR3 size: 15 residues. Per the germline V gene, CDR1 is SEHNR and CDR2 is FQNEAQ (reference sequence). The ends lost 3 bases at V and 6 bases at J; junction bases unmatched: 4. The CDR3 coding sequence is TGTGCCAGCAGCTTGACTAGCGGGGCCTTCAATGAGCAGTTCTTC. It is translated as CASSLTSGAFNEQFF.